This T cell receptor (beta chain) was recovered during a study of blood T cell repertoires in COVID-19. Study as a whole: The United States, Italy and Spain were the sources of the acute and convalescent COVID-19 samples. The analysed material was cDNA or gDNA that came from T cells, B-cell-depleted T cells, or PBMCs.

Methods used by the authors: Reference gene primer amplification gave estimated nucleated cell counts. The data were produced by immunoSEQ multiplex PCR, yet TCRdb's version contains in-frame clones alone and is incomplete. V, J and clone size are those of that table, while D and trimming were read from the DNA. The sample has around 270,000 clones, under 85% seen once; the top ten hold 0.85% to 0.9%. Those enrolled in Seattle joined during active infection and were followed longitudinally afterward. Germline assignment: CDR1 SEHNR and CDR2 FQNEAQ (reference sequence). V shed 5 bases and J 4 bases; nucleotides not matched to a gene: 3. This CDR3 spans 15 amino acids.

The genes are TRBV7-9 and TRBJ2-3; 13 nucleotides align to TRBD2. The source of this sequence is a human donor with COVID-19, enrolled during active disease. The donor label of this sample is uncertain. Sequenced: peripheral blood. CDR3 residues: CASSVTSGRADTQYF. CDR3 DNA sequence: TGTGCCAGCAGCGTTACTAGCGGGAGGGCAGATACGCAGTATTTT.